This T cell receptor (beta chain) was identified in a study of OX40 agonist ivuxolimab in advanced cancers. Study summary: The diagnoses of dose-escalation patients were hepatocellular carcinoma, melanoma, renal cell or head and neck cancer. Earlier treatment with anti-PD-1, anti-PD-L1 or anti-CTLA-4 was permitted, and about 40% had received some.

Assay used: immunoSEQ multiplex PCR; TCRdb lists only in-frame clones, some missing. The top ten hold approximately 0.79% of the sample, which has around 79,000 clones, roughly 86% seen once. Comments on this clone: Its matching antigen is unknown.

General observations from the study: The investigators did not determine what antigen specificity the expanded peripheral T cells had. CD8+ T cells showed, on average, more clonal expansion than CD4+ cells.

This sample comprised CD4+ or CD8+ T cells sorted from blood, obtained in a trial of the OX40 agonist ivuxolimab. The sequence was obtained from an adult with an advanced solid tumor such as melanoma, head and neck, liver or kidney cancer.

CDR3 sequence reads: CASYTGTGGSNEQFF. As DNA, the CDR3 is TGTGCCAGCTACACCGGGACAGGGGGCTCCAATGAGCAGTTCTTC. V gene TRBV6-1 combines with J gene TRBJ2-1; 12 bases line up with TRBD1. This CDR3 region has 15 residues. J gave up 6 bases and V 8 bases, and 8 bases lay outside the gene matches. Per germline, CDR1 MNHNS and CDR2 SASEGT.